Shown below are 20 T cell receptor beta chains from a single sample sequenced in a study of CD8 T cells in ankylosing spondylitis. TCRdb used MiXCR to reprocess the 5' RACE reads, holding one entry per CDR3 protein. Among around 300,000 distinct CDR3 sequences, 14% to 15% were seen once, and the ten largest hold 1.1%. What was sequenced was blood, either unsorted or a sorted T cell fraction (not recorded which). The receptors originated from a male donor with ankylosing spondylitis or in good health (not recorded which).

The chain carries TRBV5-1 and TRBJ2-3, with 7 bases that match TRBD2. The CDR3 is 15 residues long. V trimming: 4 bases; J trimming: 1 base; junction bases outside the gene matches: 6. CDR1 is SGHRS and CDR2 is YFSETQ in the germline V gene. CDR3 in DNA: TGCGCCAGCAGCACAACGGGAGGACGCACAGATACGCAGTATTTT. This encodes CASSTTGGRTDTQYF.

V and J are TRBV20-1 and TRBJ1-4, with a possible D match to TRBD1 (6 bases). CDR3 size: 15 residues. CDR1 is DFQATT and CDR2 is SNEGSKA in the germline V gene (reference sequence). Deletions cut 5 bases from V and 4 bases from J, with 17 bases between. In DNA form, the CDR3 reads TGCAGTGCTGGGGAGATCACAGGGCTTAATGAAAAACTGTTTTTT. It yields the protein CSAGEITGLNEKLFF.

The chain recombines TRBV6-1 with TRBJ2-3; TRBD2 aligns across 9 bases. This CDR3 comprises 15 residues. Germline V gene sequence: CDR1 MNHNS, CDR2 SASEGT. The V gene end was trimmed by 5 bases and the J gene end by 8 bases; junction bases not matched to a gene: 11. CDR3 coding DNA: TGTGCCAGCAGTCGTCCCGGGACTAGCCGGGGTACGCAGTATTTT. Amino acid sequence: CASSRPGTSRGTQYF.

This clonotype was seen a handful of times. The CDR3 protein is CASSPADFSVGELFF. CDR3 bases: TGCGCCAGCAGCCCTGCCGACTTTTCAGTCGGGGAGCTGTTTTTT. The V call is TRBV4-1, the J call TRBJ2-2; no definite D call. This CDR3 contains 15 residues. Trimming cost V 4 bases and J 7 bases, with 16 bases left between them. From germline, CDR1 is MGHRA and CDR2 YSYEKL.

V is TRBV27 and J is TRBJ2-7; D uncertain. The CDR3 loop spans 15 amino acids. Trimming pared 5 bases from V and 0 bases from J, leaving 14 bases between. Looked up from germline, CDR1 is MNHEY and CDR2 is SMNVEV (reference sequence). The CDR3 DNA sequence: TGTGCCAGCAGTCCCTCTCGACCCCGCTCCTACGAGCAGTACTTC. It yields the protein CASSPSRPRSYEQYF.

V gene TRBV6-1 combines with J gene TRBJ2-2, with D perhaps TRBD2 (5 bases). The germline V and J ends were trimmed by 6 bases and 4 bases, with 12 bases remaining between them. The germline V gene has CDR1 MNHNS and CDR2 SASEGT. The CDR3 extends over 14 amino acids. CDR3 nucleotide sequence: TGTGCCAGCAGAAGACTGGCGGGCACCGGGGAGCTGTTTTTT. Protein sequence: CASRRLAGTGELFF.

This rearrangement joins TRBV25-1 to TRBJ2-7; D unclear. Germline CDR1 reads MGHDK; CDR2 reads SYGVNS. This CDR3 region has 16 residues. V shed 0 bases and J shed 0 bases, with 12 bases lying between them. The CDR3 here is CASSEYGGKVSYEQYF. In DNA form, the CDR3 reads TGTGCCAGCAGTGAATACGGCGGCAAAGTCTCCTACGAGCAGTACTTC.

The J gene is TRBJ2-1, the V gene TRBV12-3 or TRBV12-4; TRBD2 aligns across 10 bases. The CDR3 is made up of 14 amino acids. V gave up 6 bases and J gave up 6 bases; unmatched junction bases: 5. DNA of the CDR3: TGTGCCAGCAGCTTTAGCGGGGGGATCAATGAGCAGTTCTTC. It codes for CASSFSGGINEQFF.

This clonotype was picked up a small number of times. The rearrangement uses TRBV29-1 and TRBJ2-5; 9 positions agree with TRBD2. The trim removed 3 bases at V and 3 bases at J, leaving 5 bases unmatched. Germline CDR1 reads SQVTM; CDR2 reads ANQGSEA. The CDR3 contains 14 residues. CDR3 DNA: TGCAGCGTTGATAGAGCGGGGGGCAAAGAGACCCAGTACTTC. As protein: CSVDRAGGKETQYF. The full variable domain, its missing parts supplied by reference TRBV29-1 and TRBJ2-5, is SAVISQKPSRDICQRGTSLTIQCQVDSQVTMMFWYRQQPGQSLTLIATANQGSEATYESGFVIDKFPISRPNLTFSTLTVSNMSPEDSSIYLCSVDRAGGKETQYFGPGTRLLVL.

The genes are TRBV6-1 and TRBJ2-1; D might be TRBD1 (5 bases). V lost 7 bases and J lost 5, with 9 bases in between. CDR1 MNHNS and CDR2 SASEGT come from the germline V gene. The CDR3 sequence is 12 residues long. The chain's CDR3 is CASTAGNNEQFF. The CDR3 DNA reads TGTGCCAGCACGGCAGGGAACAATGAGCAGTTCTTC.

The table lists this clonotype with a few counts. V usage is TRBV6-1 and J usage is TRBJ1-2; 8 bases line up with TRBD1. Germline assignment: CDR1 MNHNS and CDR2 SASEGT. The CDR3 runs 15 residues. J lost 3 bases, V lost 8 bases, and 11 bases had no gene match. This CDR3 is CASGRRQGADYGYTF. CDR3 DNA: TGTGCCAGCGGGCGGCGGCAGGGGGCCGACTATGGCTACACCTTC.

This clonotype occurred many times. The chain combines TRBV12-3 or TRBV12-4 with TRBJ2-5; maybe TRBD1 (5 bases). CDR3 length: 14 residues. V was pared by 5 bases and J by 4 bases, with 14 bases between. The CDR3 region is CASSRTRVGETQYF. DNA for the CDR3: TGTGCCAGCAGTCGCACCAGGGTCGGAGAGACCCAGTACTTC.

The table lists this clonotype with a few counts. The CDR3 is CASHGANTGELFF. CDR3 nucleotides: TGTGCCAGTCACGGGGCCAACACCGGGGAGCTGTTTTTT. This sequence joins TRBV19 and TRBJ2-2; D possibly uses TRBD1 or TRBD2 (5 bases each). CDR1 is LNHDA and CDR2 is SQIVND in the germline V gene (reference sequence). The CDR3 has 13 residues. V was clipped by 8 bases and J by 2 bases, with 9 bases between them. Full variable domain (outside the CDR3, taken from reference TRBV19 and TRBJ2-2): DGGITQSPKYLFRKEGQNVTLSCEQNLNHDAMYWYRQDPGQGLRLIYYSQIVNDFQKGDIAEGYSVSREKKESFPLTVTSAQKNPTAFYLCASHGANTGELFFGEGSRLTVL.

This chain joins TRBV7-8 and TRBJ2-3, with a tentative D call TRBD2 (5 bases). Germline V gene data show CDR1 as SGHVS and CDR2 as FQNEAQ. This CDR3 is 15 amino acids long. V lost 5 bases to trimming and J lost 1 base, with 13 bases between them. The CDR3 here is CASSRSLARTDTQYF. The CDR3 DNA sequence: TGTGCCAGCAGCCGGAGTCTAGCACGCACAGATACGCAGTATTTT.

In its sample, this clonotype was seen many times. This chain links TRBV12-3 or TRBV12-4 with TRBJ2-7, with 7 bases lining up with TRBD2. V lost 7 bases to trimming and J lost 0 bases; unmatched junction nucleotides: 6. The CDR3 is made up of 14 amino acids. As DNA, the CDR3 is TGTGCCAGCACCCTGGGGGAGGGCTCCTACGAGCAGTACTTC. Translation gives CASTLGEGSYEQYF.

The gene calls are TRBV10-3 and TRBJ2-7; a weak D match, TRBD1 (6 bases). Trimming shortened V by 4 bases and J by 6 bases, and 25 bases separated the two germline ends. The CDR3 is made up of 17 amino acids. In germline, CDR1 is ENHRY, CDR2 SYGVKD. In DNA form, the CDR3 reads TGTGCCATCAGTGGATCGGTGGGGCAGGGGCCTACAGGCGAGCAGTACTTC. Translation: CAISGSVGQGPTGEQYF.

This clonotype has just a few counts. The chain uses TRBV5-1 and TRBJ1-4, with D possibly TRBD1 on 5 matching bases. Trimming pared 0 bases from V and 1 base from J, leaving 7 bases between. Germline CDR1 and CDR2: SGHRS and YFSETQ. The CDR3 is 15 residues long. This chain's CDR3 is CASSLAGGTNEKLFF. DNA of the CDR3: TGCGCCAGCAGCTTGGCCGGGGGAACTAATGAAAAACTGTTTTTT.

There are a few counts of this clonotype. The chain joins TRBV12-3 or TRBV12-4 to TRBJ2-2; D unclear. This CDR3 region has 14 residues. V was trimmed by 2 bases and J by 1 base, leaving 5 bases between them. The CDR3 region has the DNA TGTGCCAGCAGTTTAAAGGTGAACACCGGGGAGCTGTTTTTT. Protein product: CASSLKVNTGELFF.

The rearrangement uses TRBV3-1 and TRBJ2-7; 11 bases map to TRBD2. With 4 bases clipped from V and 0 bases from J, the junction kept 8 bases outside the gene matches. The germline CDR1 and CDR2 sequences are LGHDT and YNNKEL (reference sequence). The CDR3 is 17 residues long. CDR3 DNA sequence: TGTGCCAGCAGCCTCGGGACTAGCGGTCACAACTCCTACGAGCAGTACTTC. Its translation: CASSLGTSGHNSYEQYF.

This chain connects TRBV5-6 to TRBJ2-5; TRBD1 matches at 7 bases. Losses at the gene ends were 2 bases for V and 5 bases for J; bases not matched to a gene: 3. From germline, CDR1 is SGHDT and CDR2 YYEEEE. This CDR3 is 13 amino acids long. CDR3 in DNA: TGTGCCAGCAGCTTACGGGACAGCGAGACCCAGTACTTC. It encodes CASSLRDSETQYF.